A single sample gave rise to the 3 T cell receptor beta chains below, sequenced in a study of blood T cell repertoires in COVID-19. Produced via immunoSEQ multiplex PCR; TCRdb's table is partial and in-frame only. Of fewer than 110,000 clones detected, approximately 87% appear once; the ten largest clones hold 10% to 15%. Sequenced sample: peripheral blood. Receptors originate from a human donor in a cohort sampled during active or convalescent COVID-19.

The J gene is TRBJ1-1, the V gene TRBV6-6, with D perhaps TRBD1 (6 bases). The V gene's germline CDR1 is MNHNY and CDR2 SVGAGI (reference sequence). The CDR3 has 13 residues. V lost 0 bases and J 4 bases, leaving 6 bases between the germline ends. CDR3 in amino acids: CASSYSGGTEAFF. The CDR3 nucleotides are TGTGCCAGCAGTTACTCAGGGGGCACTGAAGCTTTCTTT.

V usage is TRBV11-2 and J usage is TRBJ2-7; 9 nucleotides line up with TRBD1. CDR1 and CDR2 (germline): SGHAT, FQNNGV. This CDR3 comprises 15 residues. V lost 4 bases, J lost 0 bases, and 4 bases stayed unmatched. CDR3 sequence (DNA): TGTGCCAGCAGCTCCGGGACAGGGCCCTCCTACGAGCAGTACTTC. Protein: CASSSGTGPSYEQYF.

The chain joins TRBV6-5 to TRBJ2-2; the D gene is possibly TRBD2 (7 bases). Germline V gene lookup returns CDR1 MNHEY and CDR2 SVGAGI. The CDR3 runs to 13 residues. V was shortened by 7 bases and J by 8 bases, with 14 bases between the two germline ends. This CDR3 is CASTRGASGELFF. The CDR3 DNA follows: TGTGCCAGCACCCGGGGGGCTTCGGGGGAGCTGTTTTTT.